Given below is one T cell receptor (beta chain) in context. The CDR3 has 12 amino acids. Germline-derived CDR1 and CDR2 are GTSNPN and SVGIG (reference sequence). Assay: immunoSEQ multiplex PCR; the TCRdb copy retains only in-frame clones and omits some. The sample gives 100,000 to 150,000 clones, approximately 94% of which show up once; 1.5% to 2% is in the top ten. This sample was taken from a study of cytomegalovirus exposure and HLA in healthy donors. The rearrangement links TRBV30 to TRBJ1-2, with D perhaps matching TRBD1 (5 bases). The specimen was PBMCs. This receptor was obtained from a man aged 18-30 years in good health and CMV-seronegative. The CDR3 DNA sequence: TGTGCGGCAGAGAAAGGGGACTATGGCTACACCTTC. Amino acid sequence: CAAEKGDYGYTF.